This is a list of T cell receptor beta chains from one sample in a study of T cells in narcolepsy. Produced via immunoSEQ multiplex PCR; TCRdb's table is partial and in-frame only. The sample has tens of thousands of clones, roughly 77% seen once. The sequencing input was CD45RA- memory CD4+ T cells from PBMCs. All receptors come from a human donor with narcolepsy. Each CDR3 is given with its conserved first and last residue. A D gene is named only where the DNA matches it firmly. Clone size, where shown, is once, few, many, or a class for clones that have expanded.

J gene,D gene,clone size,V gene,CDR3 DNA,CDR3 protein
TRBJ2-7,.,.,TRBV19,TGTGCCAGTAGGCTGACGATAGGGGAGCAGTACTTC,CASRLTIGEQYF
TRBJ2-3,.,once,TRBV28,TGTGCCAGCCTTTCTTCTAGCACAGATACGCAGTATTTT,CASLSSSTDTQYF
TRBJ1-1,.,.,TRBV27,TGTGCCAGCAGTCTAACAGGGAACACTGAAGCTTTCTTT,CASSLTGNTEAFF
TRBJ2-3,.,.,TRBV29-1,TGCAGCTCAAGGGCAGATACGCAGTATTTT,CSSRADTQYF
TRBJ1-2,.,.,TRBV29-1,TGCAGCGTTGTCCCAAGATCAGCTGCTAACTATGGCTACACCTTC,CSVVPRSAANYGYTF
TRBJ2-7,TRBD1,.,TRBV5-1,TGCGCCAGCAGCTCCCTCCGGGACAGGGCATCCGAGCAGTACTTC,CASSSLRDRASEQYF
TRBJ2-2,TRBD2,.,TRBV19,TGTGCCAGTAGTATTCTCTTTAGCGGGAGGACCGGGGAGCTGTTTTTT,CASSILFSGRTGELFF
TRBJ2-7,.,.,TRBV20-1,TGCAGTGCTCCATACCCGTACGAGCAGTACTTC,CSAPYPYEQYF
TRBJ1-5,.,.,TRBV6-1,TGTGCCAGCAGTTCAGGGGGCAATCAGCCCCAGCATTTT,CASSSGGNQPQHF
TRBJ2-7,TRBD1,.,TRBV27,TGTGCCAGCAGCTACGCTCGGGGACAGGGCTTCTACGAGCAGTACTTC,CASSYARGQGFYEQYF
TRBJ1-3,.,.,TRBV6-5,TGTGCCATTTCAAGCTTCGGGGGGGATTTT,CAISSFGGDF
TRBJ2-5,TRBD1,once,TRBV2,TGTGCCAGCAGAACCGGGACAGGCGTGCTGGAGACCCAGTACTTC,CASRTGTGVLETQYF
TRBJ2-1,.,.,TRBV19,TGTGCCACCGCAGGGGCCTCCTACAATGAGCAGTTCTTC,CATAGASYNEQFF
TRBJ2-6,TRBD1,.,TRBV19,TGTGCCAGTAGTACCTCAGGGGGCGCATTCCCCGGGGCCAACGTCCTGACTTTC,CASSTSGGAFPGANVLTF
TRBJ2-5,.,.,TRBV5-1,TGCGCCAGCACCCCCTCGAATGTGGGGGAGACCCAGTACTTC,CASTPSNVGETQYF
TRBJ2-3,TRBD2,.,TRBV10-1,TGCGCCAGCAGTCGACTAGCGGGAGGGCGAGATACGCAGTATTTT,CASSRLAGGRDTQYF
TRBJ1-6,.,few,TRBV7-9,TGTGCCAGCAGCCTAGGGACAAATCGACAGATCCACTTT,CASSLGTNRQIHF
TRBJ2-7,.,.,TRBV7-9,TGTGCCAGCAGCCCCTCAAAGGGCGAGCAGTACTTC,CASSPSKGEQYF
TRBJ1-2,.,.,TRBV6-4,TGTGCCAGCAGTGACGGGCCTCAGGGCGGCTATGGCTACACCTTC,CASSDGPQGGYGYTF
TRBJ1-6,.,.,TRBV9,TGTGCCAGCAGCCCAGCCCAATCACCCCTCCACTTT,CASSPAQSPLHF
TRBJ2-7,.,.,TRBV30,TGTGCCTGGAGTGTAAGGCGGACGGTTAGCCACGAGCAGTACTTC,CAWSVRRTVSHEQYF
TRBJ2-1,.,.,TRBV27,TGTGCCAGCAGACCCCCGGGGTCAGGCAATGAGCAGTTCTTC,CASRPPGSGNEQFF
TRBJ1-1,.,.,TRBV6-1,TGTGCCAGCAGTGAAGCTGGGGGGTCGACCGAAGCTTTCTTT,CASSEAGGSTEAFF
TRBJ1-2,.,.,TRBV6-5,TGTGCCAGCAGTTACTCCGCGGGGACCTATGGCTACACCTTC,CASSYSAGTYGYTF
TRBJ2-1,.,few,TRBV7-9,TGTGCCAGCAGCTTATTGGGCGGGGCTGAGCAGTTCTTC,CASSLLGGAEQFF
TRBJ1-1,.,.,TRBV9,TGTGCCAGCAGCGTAGGACCGAACACTGAAGCTTTCTTT,CASSVGPNTEAFF
TRBJ2-2,.,.,TRBV6-1,TGTGCCAGCCAACGGGACACGAACACCGGGGAGCTGTTTTTT,CASQRDTNTGELFF
TRBJ2-3,.,.,TRBV19,TGTGCCAGTAGTACTAGTACAGATACGCAGTATTTT,CASSTSTDTQYF
TRBJ2-7,TRBD2,.,TRBV6-6,TGTGCCAGCAGTTTGACTAGCGGGGACACCTACGAGCAGTACTTC,CASSLTSGDTYEQYF
TRBJ1-2,.,.,TRBV10-3,TGTGCCATCTCAACTCCCCCGGCTAGTGGCTACACCTTC,CAISTPPASGYTF
TRBJ2-2,.,few,TRBV7-8,TGTGCCAGCAGCTTAGTGGACACCGGGGAGCTGTTTTTT,CASSLVDTGELFF
TRBJ2-3,TRBD2,.,TRBV14,TGTGCCAGCAGCCAAAGGGGAGCTAGCGGCAGCACAGATACGCAGTATTTT,CASSQRGASGSTDTQYF
TRBJ1-1,TRBD1,.,TRBV14,TGTGCCAGCAGCCAAAACAGGGGAAGGAACACTGAAGCTTTCTTT,CASSQNRGRNTEAFF
TRBJ2-5,TRBD2,.,TRBV5-1,TGCGCCAGCAGCAGCTTAGGACTAGCGGATCAAGAGACCCAGTACTTC,CASSSLGLADQETQYF
TRBJ1-1,TRBD1,.,TRBV28,TGTGCCAGCCCCCCGGGACAGGGGGAGAACACTGAAGCTTTCTTT,CASPPGQGENTEAFF
TRBJ1-4,TRBD1,.,TRBV18,TGTGCCAGCTCACCACTACCTTTGGGACAGGGGCCACTAACTAATGAAAAACTGTTTTTT,CASSPLPLGQGPLTNEKLFF
TRBJ1-5,.,.,TRBV27,TGTGCCAGCAGTTCCCAACAGGGTAATCAGCCCCAGCATTTT,CASSSQQGNQPQHF
TRBJ2-3,TRBD2,.,TRBV7-2,TGTGCCAGCAGCTTCTCCGGGACTACGCTTGGGGATACGCAGTATTTT,CASSFSGTTLGDTQYF
TRBJ2-3,TRBD2,.,TRBV6-5,TGTGCCAGCAGTTACGGCGGGAGGGAAGATACGCAGTATTTT,CASSYGGREDTQYF
TRBJ2-2,TRBD1,.,TRBV28,TGTGCCAGCAGTTTTACAGGGGGCGCCACCGGGGAGCTGTTTTTT,CASSFTGGATGELFF
TRBJ2-7,.,few,TRBV10-1,TGCGCCAGCAGGTGTTACGAGCAGTACTTC,CASRCYEQYF
TRBJ2-7,TRBD1,.,TRBV6-1,TGTGCCACCGGACAGGCCTACGAGCAGTACTTC,CATGQAYEQYF
TRBJ2-5,.,.,TRBV5-5,TGTGCCAGCAGAAAGGAGCTATTAGAGACCCAGTACTTC,CASRKELLETQYF
TRBJ2-1,TRBD1,.,TRBV5-5,TGTGCCAGCAGCTTGGGACAGGGGGTATACAATGAGCAGTTCTTC,CASSLGQGVYNEQFF
TRBJ2-1,.,.,TRBV9,TGTGCCAGCAGCGTAGATGCGGGGAATGAGCAGTTCTTC,CASSVDAGNEQFF
TRBJ2-2,.,.,TRBV19,TGTGCCAGTAGTATAAGAGGGGAGAACACCGGGGAGCTGTTTTTT,CASSIRGENTGELFF
TRBJ1-5,.,.,TRBV28,TGTGCCAGCAGTCGACTGACCGGGGGACGCAATCAGCCCCAGCATTTT,CASSRLTGGRNQPQHF
TRBJ1-6,.,.,TRBV6-1,TGTGCCAGCAGCGTCCGGGACCGTAATTCACCCCTCCACTTT,CASSVRDRNSPLHF
TRBJ2-1,TRBD2,.,TRBV6-5,TGTGCCAGCAGTGTTAGCGGGACCCGCAATGAGCAGTTCTTC,CASSVSGTRNEQFF